The 27 T cell receptor beta chains below come from one sample, sequenced in a study of beta chain features in type 1 diabetes. Notes on the study in general: For Type 1 diabetes patients, all four CD4+ subsets carried TCRB CDR3s that were moderately but significantly shorter.

Their antigens remain unidentified. Since all of the isolated RNA was reverse transcribed, expressed TCRB transcripts were what got sequenced. Sequenced by immunoSEQ multiplex PCR; TCRdb stores in-frame clones only, minus some. The data contain hundreds of thousands of clones, roughly 13% of them singletons. The sequenced sample consisted of naive CD4+ T cells from blood. The receptors derive from a man younger than 35 with type 1 diabetes.

The rearrangement joins TRBV6-1 to TRBJ2-7; D may be TRBD2 (6 bases). The V end was cut by 8 bases, the J end by 6 bases, with 11 bases between. This CDR3 is 11 amino acids long. CDR1 is MNHNS, CDR2 SASEGT, per germline. The CDR3 sequence is CASGRGGEQYF. The CDR3 nucleotides read TGTGCCAGCGGTCGGGGAGGCGAGCAGTACTTC.

The chain employs TRBV2 and TRBJ2-5; 10 nucleotides align to TRBD2. This CDR3 spans 15 amino acids. Germline V gene data show CDR1 as SNHLY and CDR2 as FYNNEI. With V trimmed by 7 bases and J by 8 bases, 13 bases remained unmatched. The chain's CDR3 is CASTPLGLAGDTQYF. The CDR3 DNA reads TGTGCCAGCACCCCCCTTGGGCTAGCGGGAGACACCCAGTACTTC.

As to this clone: The same CDR3 arises from other DNA sequences in this sample as well. The chain joins TRBV5-1 to TRBJ1-1; D gene ambiguous. CDR1 and CDR2 from the germline V gene are SGHRS and YFSETQ. V was clipped by 0 bases and J by 1 base, with 7 bases between them. This CDR3 comprises 14 residues. For the CDR3, the DNA is TGCGCCAGCAGCTTGGGACCCGAGAACACTGAAGCTTTCTTT. Its protein product is CASSLGPENTEAFF.

This clone was detected a few times. This sequence joins TRBV7-2 and TRBJ2-7; 7 nucleotides agree with TRBD1. Germline V gene data show CDR1 as SGHTA and CDR2 as FQGNSA. V trimming: 1 base; J trimming: 3 bases; junction bases outside the gene matches: 6. The CDR3 has 15 residues. CDR3 region: CASSLDRGLGYEQYF. The CDR3 bases are TGTGCCAGCAGCTTAGACAGGGGTCTCGGCTACGAGCAGTACTTC.

This clone was seen only a few times. V is TRBV9 and J is TRBJ2-1; D may be TRBD1 (5 bases). The CDR3 is 15 amino acids. The germline CDR1 and CDR2 sequences are SGDLS and YYNGEE. V was pared by 1 base and J by 1 base, with 9 bases between. The DNA of the CDR3 is TGTGCCAGCAGCGTATTAGGGGCGTCCTACAATGAGCAGTTCTTC. Its translation: CASSVLGASYNEQFF.

This clone turned up a few times. The chain links TRBV18 to TRBJ1-4; D is unresolved. The germline CDR1 and CDR2 sequences are KGHSH and LQKENI. V was trimmed by 3 bases and J by 5 bases, leaving 10 bases between them. The CDR3 has 14 amino acids. The CDR3 loop reads CASSPPRPNEKLFF. The DNA for the CDR3 is TGTGCCAGCTCACCTCCCAGGCCGAATGAAAAACTGTTTTTT.

This sequence joins TRBV15 and TRBJ2-2; D not resolved. This CDR3 has 12 residues. Between the trimmed V and J ends, which lost 0 bases and 13 bases, there was a span of 9 bases. The germline gives CDR1 LNHNV, CDR2 YYDKDF (reference sequence). For the CDR3, the DNA is TGTGCCACCAGCAGAGATGATGGCAGGCTGTTTTTT. Protein product: CATSRDDGRLFF.

A few counts support this clone. This chain connects TRBV18 to TRBJ2-7; perhaps TRBD1 as D (5 bases). Per the germline V gene, CDR1 is KGHSH and CDR2 is LQKENI. Deletions cut 2 bases from V and 1 base from J, with 9 bases between. There are 14 residues in the CDR3. CDR3 bases: TGTGCCAGCTCACCATATAGGGGTTCCTACGAGCAGTACTTC. Residues: CASSPYRGSYEQYF.

Only a few counts were recorded for this clone. V is TRBV7-9 and J is TRBJ1-5, with TRBD1 matching over 8 bases. The germline gives CDR1 SEHNR, CDR2 FQNEAQ (reference sequence). This CDR3 region has 15 residues. Unmatched junction bases numbered 4, after V lost 4 bases and J lost 2 bases. CDR3 DNA: TGTGCCAGCAGCTCTCCAGGGGGCGGCAATCAGCCCCAGCATTTT. Protein product: CASSSPGGGNQPQHF.

This clone was seen more than once but under ten times. The chain has TRBV29-1 and TRBJ1-2; D might be TRBD1 (6 bases). The germline V and J ends were trimmed by 0 bases and 8 bases, with 16 bases remaining between them. CDR3 length equals 14 residues. Germline lookup yields CDR1 SQVTM and CDR2 ANQGSEA. The CDR3 reads CSVEDLAGVGGYTF. CDR3 bases: TGCAGCGTTGAAGATCTGGCAGGGGTCGGGGGCTACACCTTC.

The chain employs TRBV4-1 and TRBJ1-3; D uncertain. Germline CDR1 reads MGHRA; CDR2 reads YSYEKL. V gave up 0 bases and J gave up 3 bases, with 9 bases separating them. This CDR3 has 15 residues. CDR3 in amino acids: CASSQDSVVGNTIYF. CDR3 nucleotides: TGCGCCAGCAGCCAAGATAGCGTTGTTGGAAACACCATATATTTT.

CDR3 bases: TGTGCCAGCATGGGAAGGGGGGTCAGCTCCTACAATGAGCAGTTCTTC. It is translated as CASMGRGVSSYNEQFF. The chain uses TRBV2 and TRBJ2-1, with D tentatively TRBD1 or TRBD2 (6 bases each). The CDR3 runs to 16 residues. Germline lookup yields CDR1 SNHLY and CDR2 FYNNEI. Trimming removed 7 bases from V and 0 bases from J, with 16 bases in between.

This rearrangement joins TRBV6-1 to TRBJ1-3, with 7 bases that match TRBD1. Germline V lookup: CDR1 MNHNS, CDR2 SASEGT. This CDR3 has 14 amino acids. Trimming took 6 bases from V and 4 from J; bases not matched to a gene: 6. In DNA form, the CDR3 reads TGTGCCAGCAGGCCCGGACAGGCGGGAAACACCATATATTTT. Its translation is CASRPGQAGNTIYF.

The genes are TRBV25-1 and TRBJ2-2; D gene uncertain. The germline V gene has CDR1 MGHDK and CDR2 SYGVNS. The CDR3 totals 14 residues. V was trimmed by 2 bases and J by 5 bases, leaving 9 bases between them. The CDR3 region is CASSERPGTGELFF. CDR3 bases: TGTGCCAGCAGTGAACGGCCTGGGACCGGGGAGCTGTTTTTT.

This sequence joins TRBV9 and TRBJ2-5; D possibly corresponds to TRBD2 (5 bases). Trimming pared 0 bases from V and 0 bases from J, leaving 6 bases between. The CDR3 consists of 14 residues. Per germline, CDR1 SGDLS and CDR2 YYNGEE. The CDR3 nucleotides read TGTGCCAGCAGCGTAGGAGGGCACCAAGAGACCCAGTACTTC. This sequence encodes CASSVGGHQETQYF.

In this sample, this clone turned up a few times. The rearrangement uses TRBV25-1 and TRBJ2-5; 11 nucleotides align to TRBD2. Germline CDR1 and CDR2: MGHDK and SYGVNS. This CDR3 is built from 16 residues. With V trimmed by 3 bases and J by 3 bases, 6 bases remained unmatched. In DNA form, the CDR3 reads TGTGCCAGCAGTGACCCTAGCGGGGGGCACAAAGAGACCCAGTACTTC. Translation gives CASSDPSGGHKETQYF.

This clone has a handful of counts. The identical CDR3 is also encoded by other nucleotide sequences in the sample. The chain couples TRBV5-1 to TRBJ2-3, with D perhaps TRBD2 (6 bases). The CDR3 contains 13 residues. The ends were cut back, 1 base at V and 3 bases at J, with 6 bases in the middle. Germline V gene lookup returns CDR1 SGHRS and CDR2 YFSETQ. The CDR3 DNA follows: TGCGCCAGCAGCTTGCGGGGGACAGATACGCAGTATTTT. It yields the protein CASSLRGTDTQYF.

This clone appeared a few times. The V call is TRBV11-2, the J call TRBJ2-1, with 9 bases fitting TRBD2. There are 15 residues in the CDR3. V lost 10 bases and J lost 10; bases outside the gene matches: 17. Germline values: CDR1 SGHAT, CDR2 FQNNGV. CDR3: CAIPGIGGGAYEQFF. For the CDR3, the DNA is TGTGCCATACCTGGTATCGGCGGGGGGGCCTACGAGCAGTTCTTC.

J is TRBJ2-3 and V is TRBV5-6, with 8 bases matching TRBD1. Per the germline V gene, CDR1 is SGHDT and CDR2 is YYEEEE. The length of the CDR3 is 14 residues. Trimming took 4 bases from V and 4 from J; bases not matched to a gene: 5. The CDR3 DNA sequence: TGTGCCAGCAGCCCAGGGGGCCGCCCAGATACGCAGTATTTT. Encoded protein: CASSPGGRPDTQYF.

The chain uses TRBV30 and TRBJ2-3, with D unclear. The CDR3 loop spans 15 amino acids. CDR1 is GTSNPN and CDR2 is SVGIG in the germline V gene (reference sequence). Trimming took 3 bases from V and 4 from J, leaving 17 bases between them. The DNA of the CDR3 is TGTGCCTGGAGCGCCCAGAGATTTGGGGCAGATACGCAGTATTTT. Amino acids: CAWSAQRFGADTQYF.

The chain couples TRBV11-2 to TRBJ1-2; D gene unclear. The CDR3 has 12 amino acids. V was shortened by 0 bases and J by 8 bases, with 7 bases between the two germline ends. Germline lookup yields CDR1 SGHAT and CDR2 FQNNGV. For the CDR3, the DNA is TGTGCCAGCAGCTTAGATGTAGGGGGCTACACCTTC. Its protein product is CASSLDVGGYTF.

The J gene is TRBJ1-1, the V gene TRBV6-5; D ambiguous. The CDR3 runs to 13 residues. Germline loops: CDR1 MNHEY, CDR2 SVGAGI. V was cut by 5 bases and J by 2 bases, with 9 bases left in between. The CDR3 bases are TGTGCCAGCAGTGAATCTACAAACACTGAAGCTTTCTTT. This translates into CASSESTNTEAFF.

This clone was counted a few times. This chain uses TRBV2 with TRBJ2-7; 7 bases match TRBD2. This CDR3 is 14 amino acids long. After removal of 3 bases from V and 4 bases from J, the junction contained 6 bases not matched to a gene. Per the germline V gene, CDR1 is SNHLY and CDR2 is FYNNEI. The CDR3 region is CASSEEGGPYEQYF. The CDR3, as DNA: TGTGCCAGCAGTGAGGAGGGAGGGCCTTACGAGCAGTACTTC.

This clone was found a few times. The chain combines TRBV10-3 with TRBJ2-1, with D perhaps TRBD1 (5 bases). Germline V gene sequence: CDR1 ENHRY, CDR2 SYGVKD. Trimming took 7 bases from V and 5 from J, leaving 12 bases between them. The CDR3 has 13 residues. The DNA of the CDR3 is TGTGCCATCAATCAGGGAACGAACAATGAGCAGTTCTTC. It translates to CAINQGTNNEQFF.

CDR3 loop: CAISESWGSTETQYF. As DNA, the CDR3 is TGTGCCATCAGTGAGTCTTGGGGGTCCACAGAGACCCAGTACTTC. The rearrangement uses TRBV10-3 and TRBJ2-5, with D perhaps being TRBD1 or TRBD2 (5 bases each). Trimming took off 0 bases at V and 4 bases at J, with 12 bases between the two ends. The germline V gene encodes CDR1 ENHRY and CDR2 SYGVKD. The CDR3 contains 15 residues.

The gene calls are TRBV10-3 and TRBJ1-2; possibly TRBD1 for D (5 bases). The CDR3 is made up of 13 amino acids. The germline V gene encodes CDR1 ENHRY and CDR2 SYGVKD. Trimming took off 2 bases at V and 8 bases at J, with 12 bases between the two ends. Written as DNA, the CDR3 is TGTGCCATCAGTGAGAATCTGGGGCAGGGCTACACCTTC. It codes for CAISENLGQGYTF.

V and J are TRBV6-1 and TRBJ1-5, with D possibly matching TRBD1 (5 bases). The CDR3 extends over 15 amino acids. The germline CDR1 and CDR2 sequences are MNHNS and SASEGT. Trimming removed 1 base at V and 2 bases at J, with 9 bases between. This CDR3 is CASSEVGGGNQPQHF. Written as DNA, the CDR3 is TGTGCCAGCAGTGAAGTTGGGGGAGGCAATCAGCCCCAGCATTTT.